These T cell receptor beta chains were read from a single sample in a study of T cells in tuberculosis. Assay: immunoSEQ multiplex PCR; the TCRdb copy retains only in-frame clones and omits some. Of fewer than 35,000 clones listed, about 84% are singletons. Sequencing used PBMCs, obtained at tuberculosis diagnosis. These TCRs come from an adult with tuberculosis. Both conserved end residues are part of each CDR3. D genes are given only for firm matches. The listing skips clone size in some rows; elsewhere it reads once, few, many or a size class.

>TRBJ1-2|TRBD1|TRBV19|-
CASSIGRGYGYTF
TGTGCCAGTAGTATAGGCAGGGGGTACGGCTACACCTTC
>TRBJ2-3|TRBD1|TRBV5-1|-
CASTLGQGGTDTQYF
TGCGCCAGCACCTTAGGACAGGGGGGCACAGATACGCAGTATTTT
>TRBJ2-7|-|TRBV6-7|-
CASSYLRGGDFQPIYEQYF
TGTGCCAGCAGTTACTTGAGGGGGGGGGACTTCCAACCTATCTACGAGCAGTACTTC
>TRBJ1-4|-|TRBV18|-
CASSPPGILGEKLFF
TGTGCCAGCTCACCACCGGGCATACTGGGTGAAAAACTGTTTTTT
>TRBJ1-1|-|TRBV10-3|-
CAISQVGGNTEAFF
TGTGCCATCAGTCAGGTCGGGGGGAACACTGAAGCTTTCTTT
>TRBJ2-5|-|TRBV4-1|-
CASSLYRDAETQYF
TGCGCCAGCAGCCTGTACAGGGATGCAGAGACCCAGTACTTC
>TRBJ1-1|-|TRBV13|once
CASSTRIEAFF
TGTGCCAGCAGCACCAGGATTGAAGCTTTCTTT
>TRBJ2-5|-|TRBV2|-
CASSPQGIEETQYF
TGTGCCAGCAGCCCACAGGGAATCGAAGAGACCCAGTACTTC
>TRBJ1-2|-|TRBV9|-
CASSVETDYGYTF
TGTGCCAGCAGCGTAGAAACAGACTATGGCTACACCTTC
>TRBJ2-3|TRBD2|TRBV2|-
CAQTRLAGGLTDTQYF
TGTGCTCAAACGAGGCTAGCGGGAGGATTGACAGATACGCAGTATTTT
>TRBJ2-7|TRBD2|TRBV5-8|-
CASSLTSGVYEQYF
TGTGCCAGCAGCTTGACTAGCGGCGTCTACGAGCAGTACTTC
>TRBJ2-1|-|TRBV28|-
CASSFDGRQFF
TGTGCCAGCAGTTTCGACGGGAGGCAGTTCTTC
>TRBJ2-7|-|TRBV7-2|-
CASSLARYSYEQYF
TGTGCCAGCAGCTTAGCGCGCTACTCCTACGAGCAGTACTTC
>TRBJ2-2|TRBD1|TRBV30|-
CAWSVVPGGVTGELFF
TGTGCCTGGAGTGTAGTCCCAGGGGGCGTCACCGGGGAGCTGTTTTTT
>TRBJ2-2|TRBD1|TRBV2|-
CASSSQGASGELFF
TGTGCCAGCAGTTCACAGGGGGCCTCCGGGGAGCTGTTTTTT
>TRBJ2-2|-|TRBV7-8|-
CASSPREGAGELFF
TGTGCCAGCAGCCCGAGGGAGGGGGCCGGGGAGCTGTTTTTT
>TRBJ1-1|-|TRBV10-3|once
CAISESTQNRASAFF
TGTGCCATCAGTGAGTCGACTCAGAACAGGGCCTCAGCTTTCTTT
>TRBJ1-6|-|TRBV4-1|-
CASSQEGGSPLHF
TGCGCCAGCAGCCAAGAGGGAGGTTCACCCCTCCACTTT
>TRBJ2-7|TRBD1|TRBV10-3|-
CAISVDRGAYEQYF
TGTGCCATCAGTGTGGACAGGGGAGCCTACGAGCAGTACTTC
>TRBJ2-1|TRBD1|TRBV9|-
CASSVVATGRDEQFF
TGTGCCAGCAGCGTAGTGGCGACAGGGCGGGATGAGCAGTTCTTC
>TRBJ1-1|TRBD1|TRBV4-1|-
CASSEGTANTEAFF
TGCGCCAGCAGCGAAGGGACAGCGAACACTGAAGCTTTCTTT
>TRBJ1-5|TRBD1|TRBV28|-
CAIHPSGGGEGQPQHF
TGTGCCATCCACCCGTCAGGGGGAGGTGAGGGTCAGCCCCAGCATTTT
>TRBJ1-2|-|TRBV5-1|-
CASARYRDGYTF
TGCGCCAGCGCCCGCTACAGGGATGGCTACACCTTC
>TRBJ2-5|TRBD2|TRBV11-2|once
CASSLRAGGIQETQYF
TGTGCCAGCAGCTTAAGGGCGGGGGGAATCCAAGAGACCCAGTACTTC
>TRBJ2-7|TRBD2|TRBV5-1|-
CASKRESEQYF
TGCGCCAGCAAGCGGGAGAGCGAGCAGTACTTC
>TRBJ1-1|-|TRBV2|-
CASRNSMNTEAFF
TGTGCCAGCAGGAACAGCATGAACACTGAAGCTTTCTTT